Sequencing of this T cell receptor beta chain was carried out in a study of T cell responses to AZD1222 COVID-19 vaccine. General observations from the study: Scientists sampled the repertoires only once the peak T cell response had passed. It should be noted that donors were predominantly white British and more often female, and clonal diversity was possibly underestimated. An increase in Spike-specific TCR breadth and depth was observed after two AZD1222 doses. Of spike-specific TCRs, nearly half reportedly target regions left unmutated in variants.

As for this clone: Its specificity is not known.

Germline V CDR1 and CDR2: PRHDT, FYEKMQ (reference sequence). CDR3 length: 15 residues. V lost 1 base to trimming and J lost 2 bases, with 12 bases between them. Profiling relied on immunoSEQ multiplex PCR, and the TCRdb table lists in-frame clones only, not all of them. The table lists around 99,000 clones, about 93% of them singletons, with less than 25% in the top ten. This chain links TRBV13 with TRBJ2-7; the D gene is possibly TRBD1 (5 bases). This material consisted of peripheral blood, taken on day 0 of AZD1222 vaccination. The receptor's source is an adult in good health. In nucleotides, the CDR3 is TGTGCCAGCAGCTTAGCCTTGGTGGACACCTACGAGCAGTACTTC. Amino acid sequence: CASSLALVDTYEQYF.